These 18 T cell receptor beta chains share one sample of origin, sequenced in a study of cytomegalovirus exposure and HLA in healthy donors (dated by TCRdb to 2015 to 2018). The library was made by the immunoSEQ multiplex PCR assay. The table comes from immuneACCESS by way of TCRdb, which keeps in-frame sequences with V and J called. Part of the clones is missing from these tables; in studies checked, under half for an unresolved V gene and the rest for unknown reasons. For this sample there are 71,000 or so clones; approximately 93% appear just once. Together, the top ten hold 2.5% to 3.5% of the sample. The sequencing input was PBMCs. The source is a woman between 18 and 29 years old in good health and CMV-seropositive.

The chain combines TRBV7-2 with TRBJ1-2, with D perhaps matching TRBD1 (6 bases). Germline assignment: CDR1 SGHTA and CDR2 FQGNSA. This CDR3 contains 16 residues. V gave up 4 bases and J gave up 5 bases, with 20 bases separating them. The CDR3 here is CASSSQGARGGYGYTF. Here the CDR3 DNA reads TGTGCCAGCAGCTCGCAGGGCGCGAGGGGGGGGTATGGCTACACCTTC.

The V and J genes are TRBV5-4 and TRBJ2-4, with TRBD2 matching over 14 bases. The CDR3 totals 17 residues. Germline CDR1 and CDR2: SGHNT and YYREEE (reference sequence). Trimming cost V 3 bases and J 7 bases; bases outside gene matches: 9. The CDR3 DNA reads as TGTGCCAGCAGCTCCGGGACTAGCGGGGGTGGGTGGAACATTCAGTACTTC. Translation gives CASSSGTSGGGWNIQYF. Full variable domain (rest looked up from reference TRBV5-4 and TRBJ2-4): ETGVTQSPTHLIKTRGQQVTLRCSSQSGHNTVSWYQQALGQGPQFIFQYYREEENGRGNFPPRFSGLQFPNYSSELNVNALELDDSALYLCASSSGTSGGGWNIQYFGAGTRLSVL.

CDR3 loop: CASTLRGGGTQYF. The CDR3, as DNA: TGTGCCAGCACCCTTCGCGGGGGTGGGACCCAGTACTTC. The chain has TRBV5-8 and TRBJ2-5, with TRBD2 identical over 7 bases. In germline, CDR1 is SGHTS, CDR2 YDEGEE. Trimming removed 6 bases from V and 7 bases from J; junction bases left unmatched: 9. This CDR3 contains 13 residues.

This chain links TRBV11-3 with TRBJ1-2, with TRBD1 matching 7 bases. Germline V CDR1 and CDR2: SGHNT, YENEEA. Germline trimming cut 5 bases from V and 7 bases from J; bases unmatched to any gene: 13. This CDR3 region has 15 residues. CDR3 loop: CASSKEGQGVGGYTF. The CDR3 DNA is TGTGCCAGCAGCAAAGAGGGGCAGGGGGTAGGTGGCTACACCTTC.

This rearrangement joins TRBV5-4 to TRBJ1-1; 7 bases fit TRBD1. Germline V lookup: CDR1 SGHNT, CDR2 YYREEE (reference sequence). The ends lost 4 bases at V and 1 base at J; junction bases unmatched: 7. This CDR3 is built from 15 residues. CDR3 sequence reads: CASSPGGTENTEAFF. The CDR3 region has the DNA TGTGCCAGCAGCCCAGGAGGGACAGAGAACACTGAAGCTTTCTTT.

The chain has TRBV27 and TRBJ2-3; D possibly corresponds to TRBD1 (5 bases). The germline V gene has CDR1 MNHEY and CDR2 SMNVEV (reference sequence). Trimming removed 3 bases at V and 4 bases at J, with 11 bases between. The CDR3 contains 14 residues. The CDR3 sequence is CASSFVGAPDTQYF. CDR3 bases: TGTGCCAGCAGTTTCGTAGGGGCTCCAGATACGCAGTATTTT.

This chain uses TRBV5-1 with TRBJ1-2; TRBD1 agrees at 9 bases. Germline V lookup: CDR1 SGHRS, CDR2 YFSETQ. The CDR3 runs 13 residues. Trimming took 4 bases from V and 4 from J; bases not matched to a gene: 2. The CDR3 is CASSVGQGYGYTF. The DNA for the CDR3 is TGCGCCAGCAGCGTGGGACAGGGCTATGGCTACACCTTC.

This clone was picked up one time. The chain couples TRBV9 to TRBJ2-3; D remains unclear. This CDR3 has 13 amino acids. Trimming cost V 0 bases and J 3 bases, with 5 bases left between them. In germline, CDR1 is SGDLS, CDR2 YYNGEE. DNA of the CDR3: TGTGCCAGCAGCGTAGAGCCTACAGATACGCAGTATTTT. This sequence encodes CASSVEPTDTQYF.

V and J are TRBV5-4 and TRBJ2-3; 8 nucleotides agree with TRBD2. Trimming removed 4 bases from V and 4 bases from J; junction bases left unmatched: 11. Germline assignment: CDR1 SGHNT and CDR2 YYREEE (reference sequence). The CDR3 is 16 residues long. The CDR3 DNA is TGTGCCAGCAGCCCAAATCGGGGGGGGTTCGCAGATACGCAGTATTTT. This gives the protein CASSPNRGGFADTQYF.

Only a few counts were recorded for this clone. CDR3 nucleotides: TGTGCCAGCAGTTTATTGGCAGGGTTCCACGAGCAGTACTTC. This gives the protein CASSLLAGFHEQYF. J is TRBJ2-7 and V is TRBV28; D possibly corresponds to TRBD1 (5 bases). This CDR3 is built from 14 residues. Germline assignment: CDR1 MDHEN and CDR2 SYDVKM. Trimming took off 1 base at V and 5 bases at J, with 12 bases between the two ends.

The chain has TRBV9 and TRBJ2-1; maybe TRBD1 (6 bases). The CDR3 runs 15 residues. The V end lost 4 bases, the J end lost 4 bases, and 15 bases lay between the germline ends. CDR1 is SGDLS, CDR2 YYNGEE, per germline. This CDR3 reads CASSLGQRLYNEQFF. The CDR3 DNA sequence: TGTGCCAGCAGCCTAGGACAGCGCCTTTACAATGAGCAGTTCTTC.

This rearrangement joins TRBV14 to TRBJ1-1; no clear D. Germline V gene lookup returns CDR1 SGHDN and CDR2 FVKESK. With 5 bases removed from V and 4 bases from J, the gap between germline ends came to 14 bases. The CDR3 consists of 14 residues. CDR3 DNA sequence: TGTGCCAGCAGCGGAATGAGAGGGTTCACTGAAGCTTTCTTT. Its translation is CASSGMRGFTEAFF.

Details on this clone: One end of the junction is discordant with germline, which a read error may explain. The V call is TRBV18, the J call TRBJ2-3; 9 bases agree with TRBD2. The CDR3 extends over 16 amino acids. Germline V gene data show CDR1 as KGHSH and CDR2 as LQKENI. CDR3 sequence reads: CASSRQTGTSIDTQYF. CDR3 nucleotides: TGTGCCAGCTCACGACAGACAGGGACTAGCATAGATACGCAGTATTTT.

The chain employs TRBV5-1 and TRBJ2-5, with TRBD2 matching over 13 bases. The CDR3 has 16 residues. Trimming cost V 4 bases and J 2 bases; bases outside gene matches: 5. The germline gives CDR1 SGHRS, CDR2 YFSETQ. This CDR3 is CASSQTSGGPQETQYF. The DNA of the CDR3 is TGCGCCAGCAGCCAGACTAGCGGGGGGCCACAAGAGACCCAGTACTTC.

The CDR3 nucleotides are TGTGCCAGCAGGGGACTAGCGGGCGGAGGTGTCAATGAGCAGTTCTTC. Encoded protein: CASRGLAGGGVNEQFF. The chain has TRBV2 and TRBJ2-1; 12 bases map to TRBD2. The trim removed 6 bases at V and 6 bases at J, leaving 9 bases unmatched. This CDR3 is built from 16 residues. Germline CDR1 SNHLY, CDR2 FYNNEI.

The V and J genes are TRBV19 and TRBJ1-6; 10 bases match TRBD1. The CDR3 covers 14 residues. With V trimmed by 4 bases and J by 8 bases, 2 bases remained unmatched. CDR1 is LNHDA and CDR2 is SQIVND in the germline V gene (reference sequence). DNA for the CDR3: TGTGCCAGTAGTACCGGGACAGGGGATTCACCCCTCCACTTT. Its protein product is CASSTGTGDSPLHF.

CDR3 sequence (DNA): TGTGCCAGCAGCGTAGCGGCCGGGGTCAGCTACGAGCAGTACTTC. Translating it yields CASSVAAGVSYEQYF. The chain carries TRBV9 and TRBJ2-7; D is perhaps TRBD2 (5 bases). The V gene lost 0 bases and the J gene lost 3 bases, with 13 bases spanning the gap. Germline V gives CDR1 SGDLS, CDR2 YYNGEE. This CDR3 region has 15 residues.

V usage is TRBV14 and J usage is TRBJ2-1, with D possibly being TRBD2 (6 bases). The ends were cut back, 2 bases at V and 3 bases at J, with 17 bases in the middle. CDR3 length: 17 residues. The germline V gene has CDR1 SGHDN and CDR2 FVKESK. CDR3 DNA sequence: TGTGCCAGCAGCCAATTCACTAGCCCTAACCTCTACAATGAGCAGTTCTTC. Its protein product is CASSQFTSPNLYNEQFF.